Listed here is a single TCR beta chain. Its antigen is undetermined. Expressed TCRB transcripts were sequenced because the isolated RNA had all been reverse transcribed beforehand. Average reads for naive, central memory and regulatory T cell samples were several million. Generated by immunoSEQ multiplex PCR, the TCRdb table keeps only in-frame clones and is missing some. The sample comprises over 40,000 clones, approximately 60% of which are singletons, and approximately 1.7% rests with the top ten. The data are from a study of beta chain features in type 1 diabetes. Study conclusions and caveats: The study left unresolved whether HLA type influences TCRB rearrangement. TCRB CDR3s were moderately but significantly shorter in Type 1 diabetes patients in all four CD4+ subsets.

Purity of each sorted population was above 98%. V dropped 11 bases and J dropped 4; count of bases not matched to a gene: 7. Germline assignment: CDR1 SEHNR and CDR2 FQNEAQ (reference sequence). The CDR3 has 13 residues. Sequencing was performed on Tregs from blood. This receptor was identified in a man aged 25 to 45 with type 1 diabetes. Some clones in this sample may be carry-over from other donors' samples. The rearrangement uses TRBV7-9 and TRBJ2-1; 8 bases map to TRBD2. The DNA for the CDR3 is TGTGCCTACCAAGCGGGGGTATACAATGAGCAGTTCTTC. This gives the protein CAYQAGVYNEQFF.